Listed here is a single TCR beta chain. Its antigen is not identified. An end of the junction differs from the germline gene, which may be a read error. The data were obtained in a study of tumor-infiltrating lymphocytes in primary liver carcinoma. Study as a whole: The tumors, T1-T3 N0M0 lesions, were roughly 4 to 10 cm across.

Starting material for RNA and DNA co-extraction consisted of about 17-32 mg of unsorted bulk tissue. The proportion of viable tumor cells exceeded 75% in every tumor sample. Germline CDR1 reads SGHAT; CDR2 reads FQDESV (reference sequence). This CDR3 has 17 amino acids. The authors made TCR beta cDNA from roughly 480 ng total RNA with a constant-region primer. Libraries of TCR beta came from three nested multiplex PCR rounds with slightly modified ARM-PCR. TRBV1-TRBV30 forward primers and a C-beta reverse primer were used in the first two PCR rounds, which each ran for about 10 cycles. A single record per CDR3 protein comes from TCRdb applying MiXCR to the multiplex PCR reads. The table records roughly 200,000 distinct CDR3 sequences, around four fifths of them present only once. The study's findings and limits: Roughly 7.5-24% of top clones, and no more, occurred in all five tumor regions. The study found tumor-adjacent and tumor-blood pairs overlapped less than tumor region pairs.

The V gene is TRBV11-1, the J gene TRBJ2-4; 13 bases are shared with TRBD2. The clonotype was recovered from a man aged 40-55 years with primary liver carcinoma and hepatitis B virus infection. Sequencing was carried out using tumor tissue from primary liver carcinoma. The DNA of the CDR3 is TGTACTAGCAGCTTCCCCGGGACTAGCGGGACCAATAACATTCAGTACTTC. Protein sequence: CTSSFPGTSGTNNIQYF. Full variable domain (missing parts from reference TRBV11-1 and TRBJ2-4): EAEVAQSPRYKITEKSQAVAFWCDPISGHATLYWYRQILGQGPELLVQFQDESVVDDSQLPKDRFSAERLKGVDSTLKIQPAELGDSAMYLCTSSFPGTSGTNNIQYFGAGTRLSVL.